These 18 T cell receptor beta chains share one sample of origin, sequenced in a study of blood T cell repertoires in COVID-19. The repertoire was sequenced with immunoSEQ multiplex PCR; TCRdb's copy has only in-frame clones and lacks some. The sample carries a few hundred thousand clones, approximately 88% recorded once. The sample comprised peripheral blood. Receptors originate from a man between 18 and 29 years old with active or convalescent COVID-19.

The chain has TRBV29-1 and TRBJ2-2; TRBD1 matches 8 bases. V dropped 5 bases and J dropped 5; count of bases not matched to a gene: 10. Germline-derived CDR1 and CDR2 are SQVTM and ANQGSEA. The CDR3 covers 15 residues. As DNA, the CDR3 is TGCAGCGTTTTCTCAGGGGGCGCCTCGACCGGGGAGCTGTTTTTT. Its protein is CSVFSGGASTGELFF.

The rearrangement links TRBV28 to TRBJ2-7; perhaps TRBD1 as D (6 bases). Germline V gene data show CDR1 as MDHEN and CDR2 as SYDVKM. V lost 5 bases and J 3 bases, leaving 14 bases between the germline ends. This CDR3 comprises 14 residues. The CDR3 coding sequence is TGTGCCAGCAGTGGGGTGGACAGCATCTACGAGCAGTACTTC. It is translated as CASSGVDSIYEQYF.

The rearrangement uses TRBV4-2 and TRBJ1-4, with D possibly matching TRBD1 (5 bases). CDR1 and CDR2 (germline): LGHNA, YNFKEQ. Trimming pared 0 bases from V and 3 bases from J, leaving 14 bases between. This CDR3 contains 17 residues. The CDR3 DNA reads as TGTGCCAGCAGCCAAGATTCCAACAGGCTCTCTAATGAAAAACTGTTTTTT. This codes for CASSQDSNRLSNEKLFF.

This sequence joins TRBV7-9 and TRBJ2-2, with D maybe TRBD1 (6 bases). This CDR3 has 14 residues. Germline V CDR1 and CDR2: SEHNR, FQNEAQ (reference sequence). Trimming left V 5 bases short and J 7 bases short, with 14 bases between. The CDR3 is CASSPTGFSGELFF. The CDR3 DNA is TGTGCCAGCAGCCCCACAGGGTTTAGCGGGGAGCTGTTTTTT. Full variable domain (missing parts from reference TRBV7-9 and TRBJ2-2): DTGVSQNPRHKITKRGQNVTFRCDPISEHNRLYWYRQTLGQGPEFLTYFQNEAQLEKSRLLSDRFSAERPKGSFSTLEIQRTEQGDSAMYLCASSPTGFSGELFFGEGSRLTVL.

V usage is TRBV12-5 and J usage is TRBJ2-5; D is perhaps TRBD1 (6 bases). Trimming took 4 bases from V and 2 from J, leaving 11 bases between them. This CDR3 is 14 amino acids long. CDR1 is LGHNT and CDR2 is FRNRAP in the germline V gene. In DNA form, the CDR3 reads TGTGCTAGTGGTTCCGGGACACCTCAAGAGACCCAGTACTTC. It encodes CASGSGTPQETQYF.

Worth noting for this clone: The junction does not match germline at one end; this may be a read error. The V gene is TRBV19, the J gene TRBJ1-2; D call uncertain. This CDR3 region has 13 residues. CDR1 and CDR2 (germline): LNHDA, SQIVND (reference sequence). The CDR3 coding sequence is TGTGCCAGTAGTATAGATATAAACTACGGCTACACCTTC. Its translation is CASSIDINYGYTF.

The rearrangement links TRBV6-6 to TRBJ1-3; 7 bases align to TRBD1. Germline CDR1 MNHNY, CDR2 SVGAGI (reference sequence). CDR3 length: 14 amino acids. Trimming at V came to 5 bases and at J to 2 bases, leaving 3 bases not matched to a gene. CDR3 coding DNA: TGTGCCAGCAGTGCGACAGGGACTGGAAACACCATATATTTT. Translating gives CASSATGTGNTIYF.

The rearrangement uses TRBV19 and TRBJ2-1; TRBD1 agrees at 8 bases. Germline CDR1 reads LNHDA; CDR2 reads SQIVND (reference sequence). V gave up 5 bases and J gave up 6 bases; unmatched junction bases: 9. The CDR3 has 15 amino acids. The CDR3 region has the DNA TGTGCCAGTAGTGCCGGACAGGGAGGTAGCAATGAGCAGTTCTTC. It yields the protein CASSAGQGGSNEQFF.

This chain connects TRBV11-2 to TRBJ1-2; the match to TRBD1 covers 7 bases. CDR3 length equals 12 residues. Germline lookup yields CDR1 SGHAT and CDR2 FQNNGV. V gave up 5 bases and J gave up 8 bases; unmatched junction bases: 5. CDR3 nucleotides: TGTGCCAGCAGCCTCGGGACAGTAGGCTACACCTTC. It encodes CASSLGTVGYTF.

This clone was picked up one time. Written as DNA, the CDR3 is TGTGCCAGCAGCTTAGTCTCGACAAGGGGAGGAGGACGGGCTTTCTTT. Translation: CASSLVSTRGGGRAFF. The chain joins TRBV7-2 to TRBJ1-1, with D perhaps TRBD1 (5 bases). CDR1 is SGHTA, CDR2 FQGNSA, per germline. V lost 1 base and J lost 11, with 23 bases in between. There are 16 residues in the CDR3. Full variable domain (missing parts from reference TRBV7-2 and TRBJ1-1): GAGVSQSPSNKVTEKGKDVELRCDPISGHTALYWYRQSLGQGLEFLIYFQGNSAPDKSGLPSDRFSAERTGGSVSTLTIQRTQQEDSAVYLCASSLVSTRGGGRAFFGQGTRLTVV.

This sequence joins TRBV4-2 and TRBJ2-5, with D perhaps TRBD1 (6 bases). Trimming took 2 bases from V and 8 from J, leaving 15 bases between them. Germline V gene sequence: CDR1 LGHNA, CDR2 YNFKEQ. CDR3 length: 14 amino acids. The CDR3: CASSQSDSPRTQYF. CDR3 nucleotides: TGTGCCAGCAGCCAATCGGACAGCCCACGAACCCAGTACTTC.

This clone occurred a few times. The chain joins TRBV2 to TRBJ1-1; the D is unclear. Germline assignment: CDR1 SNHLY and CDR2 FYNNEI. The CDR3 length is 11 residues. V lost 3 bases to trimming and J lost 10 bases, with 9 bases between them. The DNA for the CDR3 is TGTGCCAGCAGTGATGAGCGGGGAGCTTTCTTT. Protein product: CASSDERGAFF.

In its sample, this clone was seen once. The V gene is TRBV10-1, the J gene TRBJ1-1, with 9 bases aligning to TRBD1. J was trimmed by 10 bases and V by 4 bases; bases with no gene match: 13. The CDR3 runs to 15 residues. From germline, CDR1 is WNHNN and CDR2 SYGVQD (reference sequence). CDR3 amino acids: CASSAIPGQGLGAFF. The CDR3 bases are TGCGCCAGCAGTGCTATCCCGGGACAGGGATTGGGAGCTTTCTTT.

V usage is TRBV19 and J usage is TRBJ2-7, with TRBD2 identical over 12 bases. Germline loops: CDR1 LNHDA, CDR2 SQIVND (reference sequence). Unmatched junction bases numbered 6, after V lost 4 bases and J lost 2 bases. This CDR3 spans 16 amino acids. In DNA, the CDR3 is TGTGCCAGTAGTACGCGGACTAGCGGGGCCGCCTACGAGCAGTACTTC. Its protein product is CASSTRTSGAAYEQYF. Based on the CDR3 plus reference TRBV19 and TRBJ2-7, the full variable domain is DGGITQSPKYLFRKEGQNVTLSCEQNLNHDAMYWYRQDPGQGLRLIYYSQIVNDFQKGDIAEGYSVSREKKESFPLTVTSAQKNPTAFYLCASSTRTSGAAYEQYFGPGTRLTVT.

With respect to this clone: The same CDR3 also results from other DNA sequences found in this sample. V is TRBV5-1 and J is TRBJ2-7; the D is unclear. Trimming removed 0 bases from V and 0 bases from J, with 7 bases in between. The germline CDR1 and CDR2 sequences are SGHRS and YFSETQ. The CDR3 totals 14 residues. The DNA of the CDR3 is TGCGCCAGCAGCTTGGGGCTTCCCTCCTACGAGCAGTACTTC. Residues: CASSLGLPSYEQYF.

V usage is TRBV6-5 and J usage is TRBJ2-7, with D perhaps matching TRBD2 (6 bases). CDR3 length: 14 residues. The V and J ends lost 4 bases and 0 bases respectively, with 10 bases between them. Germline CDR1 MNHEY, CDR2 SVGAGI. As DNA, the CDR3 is TGTGCCAGCAGTTTCGTGGGGGGCTCCTACGAGCAGTACTTC. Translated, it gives CASSFVGGSYEQYF.

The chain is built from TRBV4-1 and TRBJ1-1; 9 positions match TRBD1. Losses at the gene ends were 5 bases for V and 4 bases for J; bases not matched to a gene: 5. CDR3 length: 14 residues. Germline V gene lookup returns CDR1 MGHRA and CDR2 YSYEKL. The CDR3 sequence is CASSSDRGATEAFF. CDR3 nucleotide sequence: TGCGCCAGCAGCAGCGACAGGGGGGCCACTGAAGCTTTCTTT.

The CDR3 DNA reads TGCGCCAGCAGCCGGGGAGGTAGCGGGGCTGGCGGGGAGCTGTTTTTT. Translating it yields CASSRGGSGAGGELFF. The rearrangement joins TRBV4-1 to TRBJ2-2; 8 nucleotides agree with TRBD2. Germline trimming cut 4 bases from V and 7 bases from J; bases unmatched to any gene: 11. The CDR3 sequence is 16 residues long. Per the germline V gene, CDR1 is MGHRA and CDR2 is YSYEKL.